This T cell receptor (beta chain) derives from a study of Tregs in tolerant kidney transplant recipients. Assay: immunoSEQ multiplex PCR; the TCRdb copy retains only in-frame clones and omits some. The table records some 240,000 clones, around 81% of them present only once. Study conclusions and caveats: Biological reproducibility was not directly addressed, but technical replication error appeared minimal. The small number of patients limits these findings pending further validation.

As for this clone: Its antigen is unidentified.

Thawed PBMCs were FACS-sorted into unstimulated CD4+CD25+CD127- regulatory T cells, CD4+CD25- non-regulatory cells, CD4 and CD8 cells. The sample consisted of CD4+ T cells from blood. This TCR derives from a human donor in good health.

The chain's CDR3 is CASRTSGGYEQYF. The DNA for the CDR3 is TGTGCCAGTAGGACTAGCGGGGGCTACGAGCAGTACTTC. The genes are TRBV19 and TRBJ2-5; 12 positions match TRBD2. The tail of the sequence fits TRBJ2-7 better, so the J call may be wrong. The CDR3 extends over 13 amino acids. CDR1 and CDR2 from the germline V gene are LNHDA and SQIVND (reference sequence).